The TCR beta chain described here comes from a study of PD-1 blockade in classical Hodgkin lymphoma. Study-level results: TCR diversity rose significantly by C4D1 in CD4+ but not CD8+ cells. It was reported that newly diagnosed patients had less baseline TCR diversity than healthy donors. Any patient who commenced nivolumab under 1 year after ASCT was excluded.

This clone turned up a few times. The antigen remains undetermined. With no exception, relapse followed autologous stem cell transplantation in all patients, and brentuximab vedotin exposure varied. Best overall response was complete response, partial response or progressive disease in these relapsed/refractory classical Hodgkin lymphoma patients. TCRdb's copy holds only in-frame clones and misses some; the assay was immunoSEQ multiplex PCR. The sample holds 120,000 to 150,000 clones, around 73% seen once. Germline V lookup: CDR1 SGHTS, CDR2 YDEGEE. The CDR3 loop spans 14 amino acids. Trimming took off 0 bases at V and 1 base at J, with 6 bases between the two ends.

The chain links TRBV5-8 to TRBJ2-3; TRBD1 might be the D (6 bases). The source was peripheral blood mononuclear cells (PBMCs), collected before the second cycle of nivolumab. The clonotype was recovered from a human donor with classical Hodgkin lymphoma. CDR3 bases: TGTGCCAGCAGCTTGGACAGGGGCACAGATACGCAGTATTTT. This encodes CASSLDRGTDTQYF.